A selection of T cell receptor beta chains follows, all from one sample in a study of blood T cells in healthy people across ages. TCRdb recomputed calls from the 5' RACE reads with MiXCR, one row per CDR3 protein. Of approximately 1.5 million distinct CDR3 sequences in the sample, roughly two fifths are singletons; the top ten hold approximately 4.1%. The material sequenced was blood. The receptors shown here come from a woman aged 18-30 years in good health. The CDR3 runs from the conserved cysteine through the conserved F or W. The order of the fields is clone size, J gene, V gene, D gene, CDR3 DNA, CDR3 protein. A D gene is named only where the DNA matches it firmly. Not all rows give a size; the values are once, few, many and, for expanded clones, a class.

>NA|TRBJ2-7|TRBV28|NA
TGTGCCAGCAGTTCCTATTTGGGACAAAGGGACGAGCAGTACTTC
CASSSYLGQRDEQYF
>few|TRBJ2-1|TRBV6-2/TRBV6-3|TRBD2
TGTGCCAGCAGCGCTTCGAAGACTAGCGGGAGGTTTCTGGATGAGCAGTTCTTC
CASSASKTSGRFLDEQFF
>NA|TRBJ2-3|TRBV5-1|TRBD2
TGCGCCAGCACTGAGAGCGGGAGTAAGAGGACGCAGTATTTT
CASTESGSKRTQYF
>NA|TRBJ1-2|TRBV7-6|NA
TGTGCCAGCAGCTCCGCCCAGGGCGGCTACACCTTC
CASSSAQGGYTF
>NA|TRBJ2-7|TRBV27|TRBD1
TGTGCCAGCAGTAACCGACAGGGTGGAGGTTACGAGCAGTACTTC
CASSNRQGGGYEQYF
>NA|TRBJ2-7|TRBV6-2/TRBV6-3|NA
TGTGCCAGCAACACTGAGGGATACGAGCAGTACTTC
CASNTEGYEQYF
>NA|TRBJ1-2|TRBV20-1|NA
TGCAGTGCCTCGGGACCAGGGGACTATGGCTACACCTTC
CSASGPGDYGYTF
>NA|TRBJ2-7|TRBV20-1|NA
TGCAGTGCTAGAGATCTGGGGGATAATTTCTACGAGCAGTACTTC
CSARDLGDNFYEQYF
>NA|TRBJ2-1|TRBV6-1|TRBD2
TGTGCCAACAGTCAACGGTCTAGCGGGGGGGCTATGAATGAGCAGTTCTTC
CANSQRSSGGAMNEQFF
>NA|TRBJ2-3|TRBV20-1|TRBD2
TGCAGTGCCCTACTAGCGGAGGGGGTAGATACGCAGTATTTT
CSALLAEGVDTQYF
>once|TRBJ2-1|TRBV7-9|NA
TGTGCCAGCAGCTTATGGGTGACGAGGGACTCCCCTCAAGAGACCCAGTTCTTC
CASSLWVTRDSPQETQFF
>few|TRBJ2-1|TRBV7-9|NA
TGTGCCAGCAGCTATAGGGAGGCCAATGAGCAGTTCTTC
CASSYREANEQFF
>NA|TRBJ2-5|TRBV20-1|TRBD2
TGCAGTGCTAACACCGGGACTAGACCCAATGAGCAGTACTTC
CSANTGTRPNEQYF
>NA|TRBJ2-3|TRBV29-1|NA
TGCAGCGTCGGGCCGAAGTCTAGCACAGATACGCAGTATTTT
CSVGPKSSTDTQYF
>few|TRBJ2-5|TRBV5-1|TRBD1
TGCGCCAGCAGCGTAGGCCGGGACAGGGTACGAGAGACCCAGTACTTC
CASSVGRDRVRETQYF
>once|TRBJ2-3|TRBV20-1|NA
TGCAGTGCTAGAGTTTTTAGCGGCTTAAGCACAGATACGCAGTATTTT
CSARVFSGLSTDTQYF
>many|TRBJ2-1|TRBV7-6|NA
TGTGCCAGCAGCTTACAGGGGAGCTCCTACAATGAGCAGTTCTTC
CASSLQGSSYNEQFF
>NA|TRBJ2-1|TRBV30|NA
TGTGCCTGGAGTGTACGAAAGGTGGGACCTTACAATGAGCAGTTCTTC
CAWSVRKVGPYNEQFF
>few|TRBJ2-1|TRBV7-9|NA
TGTGCCAGCAGCTTAGGTATGATCTACAATGAGCAGTTCTTC
CASSLGMIYNEQFF
>few|TRBJ2-2|TRBV7-2|TRBD2
TGTGCCAGCAGCGTACAAGGACTAGCGGTCAACACCGGGGAGCTGTTTTTT
CASSVQGLAVNTGELFF
>NA|TRBJ1-4|TRBV29-1|TRBD1
TGCAGCGGCCGGGACAGGGGTACGGAAAAACTGTTTTTT
CSGRDRGTEKLFF
>NA|TRBJ2-1|TRBV7-2|TRBD1
TGTGCCAGCAACCGGGACAGGGGCGGGAATGAGCAGTTCTTC
CASNRDRGGNEQFF
>NA|TRBJ2-3|TRBV27|NA
TGTGCCAGCAGTTTAATCGGAGGACCCAAACTCACAGATACGCAGTATTTT
CASSLIGGPKLTDTQYF
>NA|TRBJ2-3|TRBV9|TRBD2
TGTGCCAGCAGCGAAAGCGGGGCCACAGATACGCAGTATTTT
CASSESGATDTQYF
>NA|TRBJ2-7|TRBV12-3/TRBV12-4|NA
TGTGCCAGCAGTTTTCTCACAGGGGAGGACAATGAGCAGTACTTC
CASSFLTGEDNEQYF
>NA|TRBJ2-5|TRBV6-5|TRBD2
TGTGCCAGCAGTACCCAGCGGGGGGCCGAGACCCAGTACTTC
CASSTQRGAETQYF
>NA|TRBJ1-2|TRBV12-3/TRBV12-4|NA
TGTGCCAGCAGTGTAGGGATACAGGGACTTGGCTACACCTTC
CASSVGIQGLGYTF
>NA|TRBJ1-6|TRBV7-2|NA
TGTGCCAGCAGCGACAGTCCCCTAAAATCCCTCCACTTT
CASSDSPLKSLHF
>NA|TRBJ2-1|TRBV14|TRBD2
TGTGCCAGCAGCTTACTAATAGTAGCGGGAGTCGATGAGCAGTTCTTC
CASSLLIVAGVDEQFF
>NA|TRBJ2-7|TRBV3-1|TRBD1
TGTGCCAGCAGCCAGAACAGGGGCGGCCACGAGCAGTACTTC
CASSQNRGGHEQYF
>NA|TRBJ1-2|TRBV2|NA
TGTGCCAGCAGTGAAGATGGCCCAGGCTATGGCTACACCTTC
CASSEDGPGYGYTF
>NA|TRBJ2-7|TRBV27|TRBD2
TGTGCCAGCAGTACGGGACTAGCGGGAGGTAGCAACGAGCAGTACTTC
CASSTGLAGGSNEQYF
>few|TRBJ2-7|TRBV7-9|TRBD2
TGTGCCAGCAGCTTAGGAAGCGGGGTGAAGTACGAGCAGTACTTC
CASSLGSGVKYEQYF